This T cell receptor (beta chain) appears in the sequencing data of a study of cytomegalovirus exposure and HLA in healthy donors. Study overall: The roughly 120 validation repertoires used the same platform as the 600 to 750 first-cohort repertoires (as reported by a later analysis). Study-level points and caveats: The investigators catalogued 164 TCR beta chains as cytomegalovirus-associated. Rarity characterized most TCR sequences, yet some public TCRs appeared in many donors. It was found in a later analysis that first-cohort TCR clusters tended to co-occur in the 100 to 150 validation repertoires.

Assay used: immunoSEQ multiplex PCR; TCRdb lists only in-frame clones, some missing. The data contain about 190,000 clones, more than 80% of them singletons. About this clone: Its antigen remains unknown.

There are 15 residues in the CDR3. The sequencing input was PBMCs. The source of this sequence is a man in his late teens or twenties in good health and CMV-seropositive. The chain couples TRBV21-1 to TRBJ1-1. TRBV21-1 is listed as a pseudogene. CDR3 sequence reads: CASSNWSGVNTEAFF. CDR3 coding DNA: TGTGCCAGCAGCAACTGGTCCGGGGTGAACACTGAAGCTTTCTTT.